Detailed here is one T cell receptor (beta chain). Its antigen remains unidentified. 13 Jbeta primers and 60 Vbeta primers were used for the PCR. The method was immunoSEQ multiplex PCR; TCRdb's version includes in-frame clones alone and lacks a portion of them. The sample includes 140,000 to 150,000 clones. This specimen belongs to a study of cytomegalovirus exposure and HLA in healthy donors. The wider study: The roughly 120 million unique TCR beta sequences, from around 200 million T cells, were found by an earlier analysis. Study-wide results and caveats: In a later analysis, DRB1 alleles had the most associated TCRs; HLA-C alleles the fewest. Segments of the TCR beta V type were, in most cases, productive about 87% or about 30% of the time in an earlier analysis. TRBV6-2, TRBV6-3 and other indistinguishable V segments were excluded.

The germline gives CDR1 SGHRS, CDR2 YFSETQ. The CDR3 is 13 amino acids. Unmatched junction bases numbered 2, after V lost 4 bases and J lost 3 bases. The origin of this receptor is a male donor in good health and CMV-seronegative. The chain has TRBV5-1 and TRBJ1-2, with 8 bases fitting TRBD1. Sequences were obtained from PBMCs. The CDR3 bases are TGCGCCAGCAGCGAGGACAGGGACTATGGCTACACCTTC. Translated: CASSEDRDYGYTF.